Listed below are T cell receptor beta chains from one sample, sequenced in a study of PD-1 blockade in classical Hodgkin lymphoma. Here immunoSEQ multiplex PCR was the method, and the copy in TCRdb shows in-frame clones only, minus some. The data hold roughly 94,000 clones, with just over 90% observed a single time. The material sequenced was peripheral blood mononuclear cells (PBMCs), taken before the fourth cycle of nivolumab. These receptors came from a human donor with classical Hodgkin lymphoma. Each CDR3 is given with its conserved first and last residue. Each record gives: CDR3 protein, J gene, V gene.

cdr3_aa: CASSLVLSGGPGEQFF
j_call: TRBJ2-1
v_call: TRBV11-3

cdr3_aa: CASSFGSNTEAFF
j_call: TRBJ1-1
v_call: TRBV7-9

cdr3_aa: CASSGGQGPYNEQFF
j_call: TRBJ2-1
v_call: TRBV27

cdr3_aa: CSVDPGQGNGNTIYF
j_call: TRBJ1-3
v_call: TRBV29-1

cdr3_aa: CAIRTYPVRGTEAFF
j_call: TRBJ1-1
v_call: TRBV10-3

cdr3_aa: CASSLGGLAGNEQFF
j_call: TRBJ2-1
v_call: TRBV27

cdr3_aa: CASRGTGDFYYGYTF
j_call: TRBJ1-2
v_call: TRBV28

cdr3_aa: CASSALQGPNYGYTF
j_call: TRBJ1-2
v_call: TRBV19

cdr3_aa: CASSRDRVYEQYF
j_call: TRBJ2-7
v_call: TRBV6-5

cdr3_aa: CASSRYGVSYEQYF
j_call: TRBJ2-7
v_call: TRBV28

cdr3_aa: CASSESAELGRQFF
j_call: TRBJ2-1
v_call: TRBV6-1

cdr3_aa: CASSWDSNYGYTF
j_call: TRBJ1-2
v_call: TRBV7-8

cdr3_aa: CASTLGERASREQYF
j_call: TRBJ2-7
v_call: TRBV7-9

cdr3_aa: CASRPMTGGSYNSPLHF
j_call: TRBJ1-6
v_call: TRBV27

cdr3_aa: CASTSGGGGEKLFF
j_call: TRBJ1-4
v_call: TRBV10-2

cdr3_aa: CASSLSGIFYNEQFF
j_call: TRBJ2-1
v_call: TRBV6-1

cdr3_aa: CASSLGQMPTQYF
j_call: TRBJ2-5
v_call: TRBV28

cdr3_aa: CASSFQAPYKEAEQFF
j_call: TRBJ2-1
v_call: TRBV27

cdr3_aa: CASSLDSYQNTIYF
j_call: TRBJ1-3
v_call: TRBV11-2

cdr3_aa: CASSVANRPTNTGELFF
j_call: TRBJ2-2
v_call: TRBV9

cdr3_aa: CASSPTWDGTYEQYF
j_call: TRBJ2-7
v_call: TRBV9

cdr3_aa: CASSRDRPNTGELFF
j_call: TRBJ2-2
v_call: TRBV2

cdr3_aa: CASSLGGGDGYTF
j_call: TRBJ1-2
v_call: TRBV27

cdr3_aa: CASSPSGGLIPTGELFF
j_call: TRBJ2-2
v_call: TRBV7-2

cdr3_aa: CASSRKWGATNEKLFF
j_call: TRBJ1-4
v_call: TRBV5-4

cdr3_aa: CASSEAGSTDTQYF
j_call: TRBJ2-3
v_call: TRBV6-4

cdr3_aa: CATRTNIQGF
j_call: TRBJ2-7
v_call: TRBV6-4

cdr3_aa: CASSLHLYTDTQYF
j_call: TRBJ2-3
v_call: TRBV6-6

cdr3_aa: CASRAGGAWVLNTGELFF
j_call: TRBJ2-2
v_call: TRBV19

cdr3_aa: CASSFEGTHYEQYF
j_call: TRBJ2-7
v_call: TRBV5-5

cdr3_aa: CASSQGSTEETQYF
j_call: TRBJ2-5
v_call: TRBV10-3

cdr3_aa: CASSGGVAGGREQYF
j_call: TRBJ2-7
v_call: TRBV9

cdr3_aa: CASSVANRDIKFF
j_call: TRBJ2-1
v_call: TRBV19

cdr3_aa: CASSHKLPGTGGKETQYF
j_call: TRBJ2-5
v_call: TRBV25-1

cdr3_aa: CASSLPYRLGNEQFF
j_call: TRBJ2-1
v_call: TRBV7-9

cdr3_aa: CASSYSTSDGYTF
j_call: TRBJ1-2
v_call: TRBV6-5

cdr3_aa: CASSIWAANYGYTF
j_call: TRBJ1-2
v_call: TRBV19

cdr3_aa: CASSLGGTGLEKLFF
j_call: TRBJ1-4
v_call: TRBV28

cdr3_aa: CAISETQETQYF
j_call: TRBJ2-5
v_call: TRBV10-3

cdr3_aa: CAWSVSWVSGELFF
j_call: TRBJ2-2
v_call: TRBV30

cdr3_aa: CASSSPFLVTYEQYF
j_call: TRBJ2-7
v_call: TRBV28